Presented here are 22 T cell receptor beta chains from one specimen sequenced in a study of immune aging and cytomegalovirus after organ transplant. Their specific antigens are unknown. A microwell BD Rhapsody targeted mRNA and AbSeq workflow captured the cells and built the libraries. TCRdb re-called the single-cell sequencing reads through MiXCR, storing one row per CDR3 protein. This sample has about 21,000 distinct CDR3 sequences, with just over 35% found just once. Described time point: five sample-tagged time points from pre-transplant (day -1) to day 368 post-transplant, pooled. The input for sequencing was CMV peptide-activated CD4+ and CD8+ T cells sorted from blood, taken at five time points, pooled. Subset described: sorted CD8+CD137+ and CD4+CD154+ T cells after more than 9 h CMV IE-1 peptide stimulation. These receptors came from a female donor who had a heart transplant and CMV viremia.

Turning to this clonotype: The junction differs from germline at one of its ends, possibly a read error. The rearrangement joins TRBV30 to TRBJ2-2; D is possibly TRBD1 (6 bases). Germline V gives CDR1 GTSNPN, CDR2 SVGIG (reference sequence). The CDR3 is made up of 12 amino acids. This chain's CDR3 is CVWGQNTGELFF. In nucleotides, the CDR3 is TGTGTCTGGGGACAGAACACCGGGGAGCTGTTTTTT. Full variable domain (missing parts from reference TRBV30 and TRBJ2-2): SQTIHQWPATLVQPVGSPLSLECTVEGTSNPNLYWYRQAAGRGLQLLFYSVGIGQISSEVPQNLSASRPQDRQFILSSKKLLLSDSGFYLCVWGQNTGELFFGEGSRLTVL.

This clonotype is medium-sized (0.01 to 0.1%) within its sample. The V and J genes are TRBV20-1 and TRBJ2-7, with TRBD2 as a possible D gene (6 bases). The CDR3 spans 12 residues. Germline loops: CDR1 DFQATT, CDR2 SNEGSKA (reference sequence). V gave up 3 bases and J gave up 0 bases, with 6 bases separating them. CDR3 nucleotide sequence: TGCAGTGCTAGCGGGAGCTCCTACGAGCAGTACTTC. Translation: CSASGSSYEQYF.

The sample holds many counts of this clonotype. The rearrangement joins TRBV25-1 to TRBJ1-6, with TRBD1 as a possible D gene (5 bases). There are 15 residues in the CDR3. Germline CDR1 reads MGHDK; CDR2 reads SYGVNS. V was shortened by 5 bases and J by 7 bases, with 15 bases between the two germline ends. The DNA of the CDR3 is TGTGCCAGCAGTTATACGGGACCAAGGAATTCACCCCTCCACTTT. Amino acid sequence: CASSYTGPRNSPLHF.

The chain employs TRBV3-1 and TRBJ2-7; 7 nucleotides match TRBD2. This CDR3 is built from 15 residues. V gave up 5 bases and J gave up 3 bases; unmatched junction bases: 10. The V gene's germline CDR1 is LGHDT and CDR2 YNNKEL (reference sequence). The CDR3 DNA reads TGTGCCAGCAGCTTACAGGCTAGCGGCAGCTACGAGCAGTACTTC. Its translation is CASSLQASGSYEQYF.

The chain carries TRBV7-9 and TRBJ1-1, with 7 bases that match TRBD1. Trimming removed 5 bases from V and 7 bases from J; junction bases left unmatched: 19. The CDR3 contains 17 residues. CDR1 and CDR2 from the germline V gene are SEHNR and FQNEAQ (reference sequence). The CDR3 is CASSLIGGSGAPDEAFF. The CDR3, as DNA: TGTGCCAGCAGCCTAATAGGGGGCTCGGGGGCTCCTGATGAAGCTTTCTTT. The full variable domain, with the rest looked up from reference TRBV7-9 and TRBJ1-1, is DTGVSQNPRHKITKRGQNVTFRCDPISEHNRLYWYRQTLGQGPEFLTYFQNEAQLEKSRLLSDRFSAERPKGSFSTLEIQRTEQGDSAMYLCASSLIGGSGAPDEAFFGQGTRLTVV.

This clonotype was seen just once. A far larger clone is one base from this, pointing to a likely read error. This chain links TRBV12-3 or TRBV12-4 with TRBJ2-7; perhaps TRBD1 as D (6 bases). This CDR3 has 13 amino acids. Between the trimmed V and J ends, which lost 5 bases and 7 bases, there was a span of 15 bases. The CDR3: CASSRDTYNEQYF. The CDR3 region has the DNA TGTGCCAGCAGTCGGGACACCTACAATGAGCAGTACTTC.

This clonotype was seen repeatedly, ten times or more. The chain combines TRBV5-1 with TRBJ2-7, with unresolved D. This CDR3 has 12 amino acids. Germline assignment: CDR1 SGHRS and CDR2 YFSETQ. Trimming pared 4 bases from V and 6 bases from J, leaving 11 bases between. CDR3 region: CASSLEGPEQYF. The CDR3 bases are TGCGCCAGCAGCCTAGAAGGGCCCGAGCAGTACTTC.

This clonotype showed up just a few times. One junction end does not reproduce the germline sequence, and a read error may be involved. The V call is TRBV7-8, the J call TRBJ2-3, with 9 nucleotides matching TRBD2. This CDR3 comprises 19 residues. The germline V gene encodes CDR1 SGHVS and CDR2 FQNEAQ. CDR3 sequence: CASSLVPFGTSGSTDTQYF. The DNA of the CDR3 is TGCGCCAGCAGCTTAGTGCCCTTCGGAACTAGCGGGAGCACAGATACGCAGTATTTT. The full variable domain, in which reference TRBV7-8 and TRBJ2-3 provide the parts outside the CDR3, is GAGVSQSPRYKVAKRGQDVALRCDPISGHVSLFWYQQALGQGPEFLTYFQNEAQLDKSGLPSDRFFAERPEGSVSTLKIQRTQQEDSAVYLCASSLVPFGTSGSTDTQYFGPGTRLTVL.

Turning to this clonotype: The junction shows a germline mismatch at one end, possibly a read error. CDR3 residues: CASSTGTGVANEQLF. CDR3 nucleotide sequence: TGTGCCAGCAGTACCGGGACAGGGGTGGCCAATGAGCAGCTCTTC. The chain joins TRBV6-5 to TRBJ2-1, with 10 bases aligning to TRBD1. The CDR3 is 15 amino acids. Germline assignment: CDR1 MNHEY and CDR2 SVGAGI.

This chain joins TRBV4-1 and TRBJ1-1; TRBD1 is a possible D gene (5 bases). V was clipped by 0 bases and J by 11 bases, with 19 bases between them. CDR1 is MGHRA and CDR2 is YSYEKL in the germline V gene. This CDR3 region has 15 residues. The CDR3 DNA reads TGCGCCAGCAGCCAAGACATAACAGGCATTATCCGGGCTTTCTTT. Translation gives CASSQDITGIIRAFF.

This clonotype showed up just a few times. V gene TRBV19 combines with J gene TRBJ2-1; D is ambiguous. This CDR3 is built from 14 residues. Germline V gives CDR1 LNHDA, CDR2 SQIVND (reference sequence). The V end lost 5 bases, the J end lost 5 bases, and 13 bases lay between the germline ends. CDR3 bases: TGTGCCAGTAGTTCCCCCGGGCTCGACAATGAGCAGTTCTTC. Translated, it gives CASSSPGLDNEQFF.

This clonotype was counted at least ten times. The chain couples TRBV10-3 to TRBJ1-2; D is undetermined. The V and J ends lost 6 bases and 3 bases respectively, with 14 bases between them. The CDR3 runs to 14 residues. Germline V CDR1 and CDR2: ENHRY, SYGVKD. The CDR3, as DNA: TGTGCCATCAGCAGTTCCGGGGTCGACTATGGCTACACCTTC. Its protein product is CAISSSGVDYGYTF.

This clonotype was picked up many times. One base away lies a much larger clone, so this may be a sequencing read error. The chain links TRBV27 to TRBJ2-1; a weak D match, TRBD2 (5 bases). TRBJ2-7 explains the end of the DNA better; the J call may be wrong. Germline V lookup: CDR1 MNHEY, CDR2 SMNVEV (reference sequence). The length of the CDR3 is 14 residues. DNA for the CDR3: TGTGCCAGCAGTTTAGTCGGACTGACGGGTGAGCAGTACTTC. It yields the protein CASSLVGLTGEQYF.

V usage is TRBV4-1 and J usage is TRBJ1-2, with 8 bases fitting TRBD1. CDR3 length: 16 residues. V shed 0 bases, J shed 4 bases, and the junction held 7 bases outside the gene matches. The germline gives CDR1 MGHRA, CDR2 YSYEKL. In DNA, the CDR3 is TGCGCCAGCAGCCAAGATCCGACAGGGGCAGGCTATGGCTACACCTTC. Encoded protein: CASSQDPTGAGYGYTF.

This clonotype was seen only a few times. The conserved final phenylalanine or tryptophan is absent from the CDR3, which likely points to a read error. The DNA is omitted, as the CDR3 cannot be located on it reliably, and the CDR3 follows TCRdb's listing. J is TRBJ1-1 and V is TRBV15. The CDR3 sequence runs 12 residues, both termini included. CDR1 is LNHNV and CDR2 is YYDKDF in the germline V gene (reference sequence). The CDR3 protein is CATSRANTEALL.

There are a few counts of this clonotype. The V and J genes are TRBV29-1 and TRBJ2-2, with D perhaps TRBD2 (6 bases). CDR3 length: 11 residues. V lost 6 bases and J 6 bases, leaving 8 bases between the germline ends. Germline V gives CDR1 SQVTM, CDR2 ANQGSEA. CDR3 sequence (DNA): TGCAGCGTAAGACTAGCCGGGGAGCTGTTTTTT. Translating it yields CSVRLAGELFF.

V usage is TRBV9 and J usage is TRBJ2-1; 14 positions agree with TRBD2. There are 20 residues in the CDR3. Germline trimming cut 6 bases from V and 7 bases from J; bases unmatched to any gene: 21. Germline loops: CDR1 SGDLS, CDR2 YYNGEE. CDR3 nucleotide sequence: TGTGCCAGCACAGTAGGAGTGGGACTAGCGGGAGTGAGATCAAGGAATGAGCAGTTCTTC. Translated: CASTVGVGLAGVRSRNEQFF.

CDR3 amino acids: CASSSTGAGANVLTF. CDR3 bases: TGTGCCAGCAGCTCTACAGGGGCTGGGGCCAACGTCCTGACTTTC. The gene calls are TRBV7-3 and TRBJ2-6; TRBD1 matches 7 bases. The CDR3 loop spans 15 amino acids. J lost 2 bases, V lost 4 bases, and 2 bases had no gene match. Germline CDR1 and CDR2: SGHTA and FQGTGA.

V is TRBV11-2 and J is TRBJ2-1; TRBD2 matches 7 bases. V was pared by 3 bases and J by 9 bases, with 8 bases of the junction left unmatched. The CDR3 runs 14 residues. The germline V gene encodes CDR1 SGHAT and CDR2 FQNNGV. CDR3 sequence (DNA): TGTGCCAGCAGCTTGGGGAGGGCCTCGGGTGAGCAGTTCTTC. It specifies CASSLGRASGEQFF.

This clonotype was counted a few times. The rearrangement links TRBV6-6 to TRBJ2-7; D possibly uses TRBD1 or TRBD2 (5 bases each). Germline V gene data show CDR1 as MNHNY and CDR2 as SVGAGI (reference sequence). The CDR3 has 12 residues. V was clipped by 4 bases and J by 4 bases, with 8 bases between them. CDR3 in DNA: TGTGCCAGCAGTTTTGGGGGTTACGAGCAGTACTTC. Its translation is CASSFGGYEQYF.

The V call is TRBV5-1, the J call TRBJ2-1; D is undetermined. This CDR3 spans 16 amino acids. V shed 0 bases and J shed 0 bases, with 10 bases lying between them. Per germline, CDR1 SGHRS and CDR2 YFSETQ. CDR3 sequence reads: CASSLGGISSYNEQFF. For the CDR3, the DNA is TGCGCCAGCAGCTTGGGGGGTATAAGCTCCTACAATGAGCAGTTCTTC.

This clonotype was seen at least ten times. The chain recombines TRBV25-1 with TRBJ2-5; 7 nucleotides agree with TRBD1. J was trimmed by 4 bases and V by 1 base; bases with no gene match: 15. The CDR3 is 18 residues long. The germline CDR1 and CDR2 sequences are MGHDK and SYGVNS. This CDR3 is CASSESYVEGARGETQYF. The CDR3 region has the DNA TGTGCCAGCAGTGAATCTTATGTAGAGGGGGCGAGGGGAGAGACCCAGTACTTC.